These T cell receptor beta chains were read from a single sample in a study of OX40 agonist ivuxolimab in advanced cancers. Produced via immunoSEQ multiplex PCR; TCRdb's table is partial and in-frame only. The table lists about 28,000 clones, less than 95% of them singletons. The specimen was CD4+ or CD8+ T cells sorted from blood, collected in a trial of the OX40 agonist ivuxolimab. All receptors come from an adult with an advanced solid tumor such as melanoma, head and neck, liver or kidney cancer. Each CDR3 is given with its conserved first and last residue. The D gene is left open where the match is weak. The size entry is marked missing in some rows and otherwise reads once, few, many or a size class.

D: TRBD1
V: TRBV9
J: TRBJ2-5
size: once
CDR3: CASSVGDRSGEQYF
DNA: TGTGCCAGCAGCGTAGGGGACAGGTCGGGTGAGCAGTACTTC

D: TRBD2
V: TRBV19
J: TRBJ2-1
size: few
CDR3: CASQPLAGVSYNEQFF
DNA: TGTGCCAGCCAACCCCTAGCGGGAGTCTCCTACAATGAGCAGTTCTTC

D: TRBD1
V: TRBV5-4
J: TRBJ2-7
size: NA
CDR3: CASSKTGIEQYF
DNA: TGTGCCAGCAGCAAGACAGGGATCGAGCAGTACTTC

D: NA
V: TRBV7-6
J: TRBJ2-7
size: NA
CDR3: CASSEGAGSYEQYF
DNA: TGTGCCAGCAGCGAGGGGGCGGGGTCCTACGAGCAGTACTTC

D: TRBD2
V: TRBV11-1
J: TRBJ2-7
size: NA
CDR3: CASSFWAGDPRVEQYF
DNA: TGTGCCAGCAGCTTTTGGGCGGGAGATCCACGGGTCGAGCAGTACTTC

D: NA
V: TRBV23-1
J: TRBJ2-7
size: once
CDR3: CASSQGCGYEQYF
DNA: TGCGCCAGCAGTCAAGGTTGCGGCTACGAGCAGTACTTC

D: TRBD1
V: TRBV12-5
J: TRBJ2-5
size: NA
CDR3: CASGWGQGAETQYF
DNA: TGTGCTAGTGGCTGGGGACAGGGGGCCGAGACCCAGTACTTC

D: TRBD2
V: TRBV4-2
J: TRBJ2-7
size: NA
CDR3: CASSQVTSGKTYEQYF
DNA: TGTGCCAGCAGCCAAGTCACTAGCGGGAAAACCTACGAGCAGTACTTC

D: NA
V: TRBV12-5
J: TRBJ2-1
size: NA
CDR3: CASGLVHSSYNEQFF
DNA: TGTGCTAGTGGTTTGGTACATAGCTCCTACAATGAGCAGTTCTTC

D: TRBD1
V: TRBV7-2
J: TRBJ1-5
size: NA
CDR3: CASSLQLAGTGTAQPQHF
DNA: TGTGCCAGCAGCTTACAATTAGCGGGGACAGGGACAGCTCAGCCCCAGCATTTT

D: TRBD1
V: TRBV6-5
J: TRBJ1-2
size: NA
CDR3: CASSYEAGGGGYGYTF
DNA: TGTGCCAGCAGTTACGAGGCAGGGGGTGGGGGCTATGGCTACACCTTC

D: TRBD1
V: TRBV11-2
J: TRBJ1-2
size: NA
CDR3: CASSYPGQGNYGYTF
DNA: TGTGCCAGCAGCTACCCGGGACAGGGGAACTATGGCTACACCTTC

D: TRBD2
V: TRBV7-6
J: TRBJ2-7
size: NA
CDR3: CASSSWTSGEEQYF
DNA: TGTGCCAGCAGCTCTTGGACTAGCGGGGAGGAGCAGTACTTC

D: NA
V: TRBV6-5
J: TRBJ1-1
size: NA
CDR3: CASSYGGSEAFF
DNA: TGTGCCAGCAGTTACGGGGGATCTGAAGCTTTCTTT

D: NA
V: TRBV15
J: TRBJ2-7
size: NA
CDR3: CATGGQGAYEQYF
DNA: TGTGCCACCGGGGGGCAGGGGGCCTACGAGCAGTACTTC

D: NA
V: TRBV5-6
J: TRBJ2-3
size: NA
CDR3: CASSFGGGGLSTDTQYF
DNA: TGTGCCAGCAGCTTTGGTGGAGGGGGGCTAAGCACAGATACGCAGTATTTT

D: NA
V: TRBV5-4
J: TRBJ1-2
size: NA
CDR3: CASSFYFLGRTNYGYTF
DNA: TGTGCCAGCAGCTTCTACTTCTTGGGACGGACTAACTATGGCTACACCTTC

D: TRBD2
V: TRBV14
J: TRBJ2-1
size: NA
CDR3: CASSLPGLAGGEQFF
DNA: TGTGCCAGCAGCCTACCGGGACTAGCGGGAGGTGAGCAGTTCTTC

D: NA
V: TRBV19
J: TRBJ2-1
size: NA
CDR3: CASSIDQMTRYNEQFF
DNA: TGTGCCAGTAGTATAGATCAGATGACTCGATACAATGAGCAGTTCTTC

D: TRBD2
V: TRBV7-6
J: TRBJ2-2
size: NA
CDR3: CASSVSLAGEANTGELFF
DNA: TGTGCCAGCAGCGTATCCCTAGCGGGAGAAGCGAACACCGGGGAGCTGTTTTTT

D: NA
V: TRBV10-1
J: TRBJ2-7
size: NA
CDR3: CASSESSRVYEQYF
DNA: TGCGCCAGCAGTGAGTCGAGCAGGGTCTACGAGCAGTACTTC

D: NA
V: TRBV4-1
J: TRBJ2-1
size: NA
CDR3: CASSPPNLENEQFF
DNA: TGCGCCAGCAGCCCGCCCAACCTAGAAAATGAGCAGTTCTTC

D: NA
V: TRBV6-5
J: TRBJ1-5
size: NA
CDR3: CASSYSLTNQPQHF
DNA: TGTGCCAGCAGTTACTCGCTAACGAATCAGCCCCAGCATTTT

D: NA
V: TRBV29-1
J: TRBJ2-1
size: NA
CDR3: CSTRPSYNEQFF
DNA: TGCAGCACCCGTCCCAGCTACAATGAGCAGTTCTTC

D: TRBD2
V: TRBV5-1
J: TRBJ2-1
size: once
CDR3: CASSLVLAGVHEQFF
DNA: TGCGCCAGCAGCTTGGTACTAGCGGGAGTCCATGAGCAGTTCTTC

D: NA
V: TRBV4-1
J: TRBJ1-5
size: NA
CDR3: CASSQEVIGGWQNNQPQHF
DNA: TGCGCCAGCAGCCAAGAAGTAATAGGTGGTTGGCAGAACAATCAGCCCCAGCATTTT

D: NA
V: TRBV27
J: TRBJ2-7
size: NA
CDR3: CASSLSRGSYEQYF
DNA: TGTGCCAGCAGTTTATCCCGGGGTTCCTACGAGCAGTACTTC